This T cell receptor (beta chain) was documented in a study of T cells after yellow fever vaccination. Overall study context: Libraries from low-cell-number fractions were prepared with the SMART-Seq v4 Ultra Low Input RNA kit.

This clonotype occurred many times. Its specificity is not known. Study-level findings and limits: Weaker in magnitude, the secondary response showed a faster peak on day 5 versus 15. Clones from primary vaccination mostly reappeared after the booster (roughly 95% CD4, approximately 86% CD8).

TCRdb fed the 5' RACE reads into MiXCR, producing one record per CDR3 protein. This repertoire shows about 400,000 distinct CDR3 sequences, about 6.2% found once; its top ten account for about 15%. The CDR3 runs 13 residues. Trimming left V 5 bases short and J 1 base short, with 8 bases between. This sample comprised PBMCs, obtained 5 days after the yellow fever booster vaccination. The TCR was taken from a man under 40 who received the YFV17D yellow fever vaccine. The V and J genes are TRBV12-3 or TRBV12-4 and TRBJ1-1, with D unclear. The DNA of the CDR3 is TGTGCCAGCAGTCCTCCAGGGAACACTGAAGCTTTCTTT. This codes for CASSPPGNTEAFF.